This record concerns one T cell receptor beta chain sequence. The data are from a study of blood T cell repertoires in COVID-19. Trimming pared 0 bases from V and 8 bases from J, leaving 10 bases between. CDR1 and CDR2 (germline): LGHNA, YSLEER. CDR3 length equals 13 residues. Only in-frame clones appear in the TCRdb table, and some are missing; sequencing was by immunoSEQ multiplex PCR. The sample has under 200,000 clones; about 83% are singletons. The receptor was derived from a man aged 40-49 years who had recovered from COVID-19. The chain has TRBV4-3 and TRBJ1-2; D is possibly TRBD1 (5 bases). The sample consisted of peripheral blood. CDR3 DNA: TGCGCCAGCAGCCAAGAAGGGGTCGGGGGCTACACCTTC. Its translation: CASSQEGVGGYTF.